Listed below are T cell receptor beta chains from one sample, sequenced in a study of OX40 agonist ivuxolimab in advanced cancers. Profiled with immunoSEQ multiplex PCR; TCRdb holds only in-frame clones, not every one. Among fewer than 100,000 clones, around four fifths were seen once, and the ten largest hold roughly 0.77%. The specimen was CD4+ or CD8+ T cells sorted from blood, collected in a trial of the OX40 agonist ivuxolimab. These receptors came from an adult with an advanced solid tumor such as melanoma, head and neck, liver or kidney cancer. CDR3s include the opening cysteine and the closing phenylalanine or tryptophan. The order of the fields is J gene, V gene, clone size, D gene, CDR3 protein, CDR3 DNA. The D gene is left open where the match is weak. Only part of the rows carry a size: once, few, many, or a class if the clone is expanded.

J: TRBJ2-7; V: TRBV10-1; size: many; D: .; CDR3: CASSGDDYEQYF; DNA: TGCGCCAGCAGTGGGGACGACTACGAGCAGTACTTC
J: TRBJ1-6; V: TRBV5-1; size: .; D: .; CDR3: CASSSEQGSYNSPLHF; DNA: TGCGCCAGCAGCTCGGAACAGGGATCCTATAATTCACCCCTCCACTTT
J: TRBJ1-2; V: TRBV5-4; size: .; D: TRBD1; CDR3: CASSLDRGYGYTF; DNA: TGTGCCAGCAGCTTAGACAGGGGATATGGCTACACCTTC
J: TRBJ2-2; V: TRBV7-2; size: .; D: .; CDR3: CASSLARELFF; DNA: TGTGCCAGCAGCTTAGCCCGGGAGCTGTTTTTT
J: TRBJ2-3; V: TRBV5-6; size: .; D: .; CDR3: CASSLSRTQYF; DNA: TGTGCCAGCAGCTTGTCCAGGACGCAGTATTTT
J: TRBJ2-5; V: TRBV7-2; size: .; D: TRBD2; CDR3: CASSLRSSGTSQETQYF; DNA: TGTGCCAGCAGCTTACGGTCTAGCGGGACCTCCCAAGAGACCCAGTACTTC
J: TRBJ1-2; V: TRBV29-1; size: few; D: TRBD1; CDR3: CSVRQGNYGYTF; DNA: TGCAGCGTTAGACAGGGGAACTATGGCTACACCTTC
J: TRBJ1-4; V: TRBV30; size: .; D: .; CDR3: CAWSAPGGNEKLFF; DNA: TGTGCCTGGAGTGCCCCAGGAGGGAATGAAAAACTGTTTTTT
J: TRBJ2-1; V: TRBV18; size: .; D: .; CDR3: CASSPRVNTGYNEQFF; DNA: TGTGCCAGCTCCCCGAGAGTCAACACAGGCTACAATGAGCAGTTCTTC
J: TRBJ1-1; V: TRBV28; size: few; D: .; CDR3: CASSRGGAGTEAFF; DNA: TGTGCCAGCAGTCGGGGGGGCGCGGGCACTGAAGCTTTCTTT
J: TRBJ1-2; V: TRBV5-4; size: .; D: .; CDR3: CASSSGPGISNYGYTF; DNA: TGTGCCAGCAGCTCGGGCCCAGGGATCAGCAACTATGGCTACACCTTC
J: TRBJ2-5; V: TRBV11-2; size: .; D: TRBD1; CDR3: CASSGMRGRETQYF; DNA: TGTGCCAGCAGCGGGATGAGGGGGCGAGAGACCCAGTACTTC
J: TRBJ1-4; V: TRBV5-6; size: .; D: .; CDR3: CASSFGATNEKLFF; DNA: TGTGCCAGCAGCTTCGGGGCAACTAATGAAAAACTGTTTTTT
J: TRBJ1-4; V: TRBV7-9; size: .; D: TRBD1; CDR3: CASSFGQGSEKLFF; DNA: TGTGCCAGCAGCTTCGGACAGGGTTCCGAAAAACTGTTTTTT
J: TRBJ2-2; V: TRBV10-3; size: .; D: .; CDR3: CAIKARSDTGELFF; DNA: TGTGCCATCAAGGCTCGTTCGGACACCGGGGAGCTGTTTTTT